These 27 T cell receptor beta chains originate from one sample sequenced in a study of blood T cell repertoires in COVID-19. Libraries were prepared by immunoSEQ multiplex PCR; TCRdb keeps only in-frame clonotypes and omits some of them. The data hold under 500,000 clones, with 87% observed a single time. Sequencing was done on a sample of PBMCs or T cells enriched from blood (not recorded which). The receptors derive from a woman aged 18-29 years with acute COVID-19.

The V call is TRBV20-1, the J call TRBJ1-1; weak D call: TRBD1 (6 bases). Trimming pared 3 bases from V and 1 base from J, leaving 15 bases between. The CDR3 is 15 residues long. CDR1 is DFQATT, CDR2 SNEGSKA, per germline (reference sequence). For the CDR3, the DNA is TGCAGTGCTAGTTTGCGGGGGCTGCGGAACACTGAAGCTTTCTTT. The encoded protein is CSASLRGLRNTEAFF.

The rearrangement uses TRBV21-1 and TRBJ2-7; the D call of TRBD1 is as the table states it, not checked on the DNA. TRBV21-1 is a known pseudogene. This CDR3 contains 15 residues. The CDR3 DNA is TGTGCCAGCAGATTGGGACAGAGGAAATCCTACGAGCAGTACTTC. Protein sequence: CASRLGQRKSYEQYF.

The CDR3 loop reads CASSPRGPNTGELFF. CDR3 DNA: TGTGCCAGCAGCCCCAGGGGGCCGAACACCGGGGAGCTGTTTTTT. The chain carries TRBV7-9 and TRBJ2-2; TRBD1 aligns across 8 bases. CDR3 length: 15 residues. Germline V gene data show CDR1 as SEHNR and CDR2 as FQNEAQ (reference sequence). J lost 0 bases, V lost 5 bases, and 2 bases had no gene match. Full variable domain (outside the CDR3, taken from reference TRBV7-9 and TRBJ2-2): DTGVSQNPRHKITKRGQNVTFRCDPISEHNRLYWYRQTLGQGPEFLTYFQNEAQLEKSRLLSDRFSAERPKGSFSTLEIQRTEQGDSAMYLCASSPRGPNTGELFFGEGSRLTVL.

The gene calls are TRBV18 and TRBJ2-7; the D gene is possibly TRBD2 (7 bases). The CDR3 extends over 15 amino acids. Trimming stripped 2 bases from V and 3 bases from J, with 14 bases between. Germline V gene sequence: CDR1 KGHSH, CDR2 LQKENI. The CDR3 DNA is TGTGCCAGCTCACCATCCGCGGGGGCAGACTACGAGCAGTACTTC. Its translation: CASSPSAGADYEQYF. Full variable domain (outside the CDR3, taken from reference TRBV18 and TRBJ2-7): NAGVMQNPRHLVRRRGQEARLRCSPMKGHSHVYWYRQLPEEGLKFMVYLQKENIIDESGMPKERFSAEFPKEGPSILRIQQVVRGDSAAYFCASSPSAGADYEQYFGPGTRLTVT.

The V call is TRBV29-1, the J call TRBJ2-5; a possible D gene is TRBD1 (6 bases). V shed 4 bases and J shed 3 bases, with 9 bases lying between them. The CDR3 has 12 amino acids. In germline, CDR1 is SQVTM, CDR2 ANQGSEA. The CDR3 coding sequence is TGCAGCGTTGCTTGGACAGAAGAGACCCAGTACTTC. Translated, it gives CSVAWTEETQYF.

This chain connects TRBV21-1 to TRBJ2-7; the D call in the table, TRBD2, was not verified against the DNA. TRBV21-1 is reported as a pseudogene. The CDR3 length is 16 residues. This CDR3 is CASSKLLADSSYEQYF. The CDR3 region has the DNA TGTGCCAGCAGCAAGCTGCTAGCGGATAGCTCCTACGAGCAGTACTTC.

The CDR3 loop reads CASSLSGWNYGYTF. CDR3 in DNA: TGTGCCAGCAGCTTGTCAGGGTGGAACTATGGCTACACCTTC. The chain uses TRBV5-4 and TRBJ1-2; possible D gene TRBD1, 5 bases. There are 14 residues in the CDR3. Trimming took off 1 base at V and 2 bases at J, with 9 bases between the two ends. Germline CDR1 and CDR2: SGHNT and YYREEE (reference sequence).

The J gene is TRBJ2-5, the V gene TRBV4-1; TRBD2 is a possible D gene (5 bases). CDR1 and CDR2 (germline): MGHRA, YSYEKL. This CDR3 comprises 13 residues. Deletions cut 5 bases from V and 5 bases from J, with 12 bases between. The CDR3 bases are TGCGCCAGCAGCAGATTAGCGTTGGAGACCCAGTACTTC. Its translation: CASSRLALETQYF.

CDR3 coding DNA: TGTGCCAGCAAGTGGGGGACAGAGGACGATGAGCAGTTCTTC. Translating gives CASKWGTEDDEQFF. The rearrangement links TRBV2 to TRBJ2-1, with 7 bases lining up with TRBD1. The CDR3 has 14 amino acids. CDR1 and CDR2 (germline): SNHLY, FYNNEI. Unmatched junction bases numbered 11, after V lost 7 bases and J lost 8 bases.

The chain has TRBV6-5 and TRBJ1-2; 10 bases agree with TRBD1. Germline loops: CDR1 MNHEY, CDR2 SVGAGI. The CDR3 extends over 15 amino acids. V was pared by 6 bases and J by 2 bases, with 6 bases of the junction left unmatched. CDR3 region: CASRGDRGGNYGYTF. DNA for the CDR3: TGTGCCAGCAGGGGGGACAGGGGAGGAAACTATGGCTACACCTTC.

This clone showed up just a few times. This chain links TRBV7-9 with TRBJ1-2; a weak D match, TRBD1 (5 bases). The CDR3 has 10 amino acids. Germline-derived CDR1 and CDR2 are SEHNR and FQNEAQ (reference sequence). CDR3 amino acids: CVSAGRGYTF. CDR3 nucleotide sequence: TGTGTCTCAGCGGGGCGCGGCTACACCTTC.

CDR3 nucleotide sequence: TGTGCCAGCAGTGAAGCGCACAGGTACAGTCAGCCCCAGCATTTT. Protein: CASSEAHRYSQPQHF. This rearrangement joins TRBV6-1 to TRBJ1-5; possibly TRBD1 for D (5 bases). CDR3 size: 15 residues. V dropped 0 bases and J dropped 6 bases, with 12 bases sitting between them. Germline values: CDR1 MNHNS, CDR2 SASEGT.

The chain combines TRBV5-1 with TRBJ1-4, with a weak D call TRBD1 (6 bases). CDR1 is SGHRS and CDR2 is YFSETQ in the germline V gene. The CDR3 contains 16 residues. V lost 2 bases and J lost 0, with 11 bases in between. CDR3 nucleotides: TGCGCCAGCAGCTTATGGGGGGGCGCAACTAATGAAAAACTGTTTTTT. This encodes CASSLWGGATNEKLFF.

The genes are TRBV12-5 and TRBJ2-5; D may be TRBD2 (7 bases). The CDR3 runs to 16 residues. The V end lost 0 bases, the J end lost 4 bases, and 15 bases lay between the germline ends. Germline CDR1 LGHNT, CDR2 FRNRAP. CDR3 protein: CASGLVKWRGGETQYF. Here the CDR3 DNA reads TGTGCTAGTGGTTTGGTAAAGTGGAGGGGGGGAGAGACCCAGTACTTC.

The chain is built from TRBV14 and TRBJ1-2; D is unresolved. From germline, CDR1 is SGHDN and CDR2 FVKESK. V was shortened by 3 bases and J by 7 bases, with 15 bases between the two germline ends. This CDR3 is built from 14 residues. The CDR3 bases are TGTGCCAGCAGCCATCCCGGTTCCAGGCGTGGCTACACCTTC. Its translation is CASSHPGSRRGYTF.

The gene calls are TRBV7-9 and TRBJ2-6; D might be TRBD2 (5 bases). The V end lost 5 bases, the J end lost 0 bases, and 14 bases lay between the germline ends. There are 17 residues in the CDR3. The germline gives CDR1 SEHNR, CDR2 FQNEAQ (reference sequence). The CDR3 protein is CASSTRWGSSGANVLTF. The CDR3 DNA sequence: TGTGCCAGCAGCACTAGGTGGGGTAGCTCTGGGGCCAACGTCCTGACTTTC.

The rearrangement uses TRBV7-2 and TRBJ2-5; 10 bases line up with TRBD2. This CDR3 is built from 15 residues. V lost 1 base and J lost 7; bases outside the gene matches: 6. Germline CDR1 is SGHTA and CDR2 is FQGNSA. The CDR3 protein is CASSLDPRTSGTQYF. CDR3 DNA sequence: TGTGCCAGCAGCTTAGACCCTAGGACTAGCGGGACCCAGTACTTC.

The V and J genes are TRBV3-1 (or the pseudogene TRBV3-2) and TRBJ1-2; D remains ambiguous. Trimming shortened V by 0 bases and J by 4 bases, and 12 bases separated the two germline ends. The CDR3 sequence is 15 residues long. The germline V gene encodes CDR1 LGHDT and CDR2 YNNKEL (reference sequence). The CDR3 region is CASSQEFETIYGYTF. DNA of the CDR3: TGTGCCAGCAGCCAAGAGTTTGAGACAATCTATGGCTACACCTTC.

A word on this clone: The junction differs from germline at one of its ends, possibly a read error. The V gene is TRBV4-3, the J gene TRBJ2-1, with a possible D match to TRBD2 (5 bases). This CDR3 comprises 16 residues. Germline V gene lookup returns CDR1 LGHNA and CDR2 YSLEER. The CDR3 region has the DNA TGCGCCAGCAGCCGAGACGGGATTACCTCCGACAATGAGCAGTTCTTC. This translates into CASSRDGITSDNEQFF.

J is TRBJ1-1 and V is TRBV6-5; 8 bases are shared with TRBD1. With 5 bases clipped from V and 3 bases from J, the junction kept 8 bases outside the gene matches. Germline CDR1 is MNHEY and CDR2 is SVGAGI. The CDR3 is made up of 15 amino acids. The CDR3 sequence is CASSKLDRVDTEAFF. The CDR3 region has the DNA TGTGCCAGCAGTAAACTGGACAGGGTGGACACTGAAGCTTTCTTT.

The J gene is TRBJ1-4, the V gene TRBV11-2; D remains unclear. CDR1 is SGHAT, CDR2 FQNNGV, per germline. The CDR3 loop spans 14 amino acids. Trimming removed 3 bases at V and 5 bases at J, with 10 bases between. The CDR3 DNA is TGTGCCAGCAGCTTCGGGGTGCTGAATGAAAAACTGTTTTTT. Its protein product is CASSFGVLNEKLFF.

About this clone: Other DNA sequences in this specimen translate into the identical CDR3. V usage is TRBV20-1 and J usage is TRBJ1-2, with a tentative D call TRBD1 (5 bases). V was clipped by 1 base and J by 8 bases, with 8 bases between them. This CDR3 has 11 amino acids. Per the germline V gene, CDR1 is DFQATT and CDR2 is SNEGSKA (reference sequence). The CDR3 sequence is CSARGGAGYTF. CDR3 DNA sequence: TGCAGTGCTAGAGGGGGCGCCGGCTACACCTTC.

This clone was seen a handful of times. In DNA form, the CDR3 reads TGTGCCAGCAGTTCAACAGGGAATAATTCACCCCTCCACTTT. Protein: CASSSTGNNSPLHF. The chain carries TRBV14 and TRBJ1-6; D is possibly TRBD1 (6 bases). Trimming stripped 6 bases from V and 5 bases from J, with 11 bases between. This CDR3 comprises 14 residues. The V gene's germline CDR1 is SGHDN and CDR2 FVKESK.

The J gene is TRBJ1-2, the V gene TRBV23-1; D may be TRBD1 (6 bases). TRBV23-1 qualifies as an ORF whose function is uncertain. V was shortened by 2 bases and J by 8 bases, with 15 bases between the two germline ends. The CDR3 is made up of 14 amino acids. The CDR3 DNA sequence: TGCGCCAGCAGTCAAGGGCGGGGGGCAAAGGGCTACACCTTC. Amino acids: CASSQGRGAKGYTF.

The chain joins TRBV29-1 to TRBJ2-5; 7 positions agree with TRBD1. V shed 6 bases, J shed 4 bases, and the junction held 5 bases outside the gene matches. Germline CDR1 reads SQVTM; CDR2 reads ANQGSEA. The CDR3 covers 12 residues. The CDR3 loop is CSVTGAGETQYF. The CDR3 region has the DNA TGCAGCGTCACAGGGGCGGGAGAGACCCAGTACTTC. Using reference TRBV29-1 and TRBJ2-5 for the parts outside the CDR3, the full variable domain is SAVISQKPSRDICQRGTSLTIQCQVDSQVTMMFWYRQQPGQSLTLIATANQGSEATYESGFVIDKFPISRPNLTFSTLTVSNMSPEDSSIYLCSVTGAGETQYFGPGTRLLVL.

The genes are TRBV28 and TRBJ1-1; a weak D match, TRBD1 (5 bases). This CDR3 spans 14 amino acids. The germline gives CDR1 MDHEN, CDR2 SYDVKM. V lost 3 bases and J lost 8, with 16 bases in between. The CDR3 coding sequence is TGTGCCAGCAGTTTTAAGGGGCCACAAGTGGAAGCTTTCTTT. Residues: CASSFKGPQVEAFF.

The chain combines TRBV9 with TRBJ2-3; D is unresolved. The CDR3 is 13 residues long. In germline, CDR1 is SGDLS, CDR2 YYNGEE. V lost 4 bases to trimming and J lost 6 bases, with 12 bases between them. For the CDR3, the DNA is TGTGCCAGCAGCCTGGCGGCGGCCGATACGCAGTATTTT. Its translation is CASSLAAADTQYF.